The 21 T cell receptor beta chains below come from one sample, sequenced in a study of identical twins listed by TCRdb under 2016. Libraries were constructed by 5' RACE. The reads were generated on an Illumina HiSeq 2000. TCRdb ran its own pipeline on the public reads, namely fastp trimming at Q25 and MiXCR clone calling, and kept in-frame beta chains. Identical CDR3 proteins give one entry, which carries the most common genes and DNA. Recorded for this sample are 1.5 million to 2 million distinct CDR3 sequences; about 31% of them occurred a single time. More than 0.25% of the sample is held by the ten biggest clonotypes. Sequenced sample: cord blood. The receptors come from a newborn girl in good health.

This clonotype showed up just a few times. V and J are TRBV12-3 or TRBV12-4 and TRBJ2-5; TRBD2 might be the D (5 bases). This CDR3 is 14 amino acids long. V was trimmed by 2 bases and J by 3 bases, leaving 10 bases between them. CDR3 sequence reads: CASSLLAKKETQYF. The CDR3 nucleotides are TGTGCCAGCAGTTTACTAGCAAAAAAAGAGACCCAGTACTTC.

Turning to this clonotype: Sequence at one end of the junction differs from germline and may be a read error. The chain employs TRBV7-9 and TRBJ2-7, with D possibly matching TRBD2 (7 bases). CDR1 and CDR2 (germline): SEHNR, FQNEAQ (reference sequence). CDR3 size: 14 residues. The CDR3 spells CTSSLGGRGIEQYF. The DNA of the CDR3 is TGTACCAGCAGCTTAGGGGGGCGGGGGATCGAGCAGTACTTC.

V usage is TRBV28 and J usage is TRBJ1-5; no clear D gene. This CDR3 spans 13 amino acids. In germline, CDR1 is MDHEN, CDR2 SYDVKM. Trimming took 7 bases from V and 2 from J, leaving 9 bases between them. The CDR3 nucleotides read TGTGCCAGCATCTCTCGAGGCAATCAGCCCCAGCATTTT. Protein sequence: CASISRGNQPQHF.

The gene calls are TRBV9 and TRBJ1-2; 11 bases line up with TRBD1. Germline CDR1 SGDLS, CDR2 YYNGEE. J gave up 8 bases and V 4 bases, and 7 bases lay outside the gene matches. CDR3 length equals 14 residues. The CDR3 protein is CASSHGQGAGGYTF. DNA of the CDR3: TGTGCCAGCAGCCACGGACAGGGGGCTGGCGGCTACACCTTC.

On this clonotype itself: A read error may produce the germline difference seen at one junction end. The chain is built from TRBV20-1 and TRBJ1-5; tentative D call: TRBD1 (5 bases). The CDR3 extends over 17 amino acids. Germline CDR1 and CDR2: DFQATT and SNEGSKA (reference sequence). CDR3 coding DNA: TGCAGAGCTAATCTGGAAGGGGACGCCCCTATTTATCAGCCCCAGCATTTT. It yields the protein CRANLEGDAPIYQPQHF.

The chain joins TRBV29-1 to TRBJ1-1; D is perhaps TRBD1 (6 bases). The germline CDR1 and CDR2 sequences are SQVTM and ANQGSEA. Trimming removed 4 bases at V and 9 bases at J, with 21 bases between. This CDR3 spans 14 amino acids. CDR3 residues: CSVGYRGQRDQAFF. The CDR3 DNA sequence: TGCAGCGTTGGTTACCGGGGACAAAGGGACCAAGCTTTCTTT. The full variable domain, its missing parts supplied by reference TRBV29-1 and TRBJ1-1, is SAVISQKPSRDICQRGTSLTIQCQVDSQVTMMFWYRQQPGQSLTLIATANQGSEATYESGFVIDKFPISRPNLTFSTLTVSNMSPEDSSIYLCSVGYRGQRDQAFFGQGTRLTVV.

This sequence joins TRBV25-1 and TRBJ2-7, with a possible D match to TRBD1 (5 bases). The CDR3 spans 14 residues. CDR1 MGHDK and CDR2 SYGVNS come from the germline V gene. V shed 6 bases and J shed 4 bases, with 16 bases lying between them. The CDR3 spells CASSPSRVRYEQYF. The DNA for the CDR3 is TGTGCCAGCAGCCCCTCCAGGGTGAGGTACGAGCAGTACTTC.

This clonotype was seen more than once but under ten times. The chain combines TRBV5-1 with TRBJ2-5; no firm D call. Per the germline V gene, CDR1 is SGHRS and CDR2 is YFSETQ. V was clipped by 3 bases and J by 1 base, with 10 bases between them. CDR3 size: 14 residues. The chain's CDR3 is CASSSAGFQETQYF. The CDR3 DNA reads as TGCGCCAGCAGCTCCGCCGGTTTCCAAGAGACCCAGTACTTC.

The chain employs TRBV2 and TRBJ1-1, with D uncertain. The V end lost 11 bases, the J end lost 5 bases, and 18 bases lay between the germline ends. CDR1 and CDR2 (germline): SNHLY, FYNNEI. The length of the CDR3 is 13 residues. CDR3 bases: TGTGCCTGCAACCTCGTGACCGGGACTGAAGCTTTCTTT. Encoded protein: CACNLVTGTEAFF.

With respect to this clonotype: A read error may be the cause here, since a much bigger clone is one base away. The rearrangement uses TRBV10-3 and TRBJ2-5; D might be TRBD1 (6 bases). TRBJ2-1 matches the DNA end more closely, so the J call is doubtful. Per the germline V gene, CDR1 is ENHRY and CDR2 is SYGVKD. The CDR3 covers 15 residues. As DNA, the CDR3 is TGTGCCATCAGACCAGGGGATTTGATCCAAGAGACCCAGTTCTTC. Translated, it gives CAIRPGDLIQETQFF.

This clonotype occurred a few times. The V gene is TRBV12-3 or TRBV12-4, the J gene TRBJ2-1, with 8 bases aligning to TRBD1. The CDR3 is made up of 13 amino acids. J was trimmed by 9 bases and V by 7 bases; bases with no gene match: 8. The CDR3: CASTDRGYGEQFF. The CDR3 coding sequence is TGTGCCAGCACAGACAGGGGATATGGTGAGCAGTTCTTC.

The CDR3 loop is CSVDAGGRALDEQYF. The CDR3 DNA sequence: TGCAGCGTTGATGCGGGCGGGAGGGCCCTCGATGAGCAGTACTTC. The chain carries TRBV29-1 and TRBJ2-7; 9 bases are shared with TRBD2. The trim removed 3 bases at V and 7 bases at J, leaving 13 bases unmatched. CDR3 length: 15 residues. Looked up from germline, CDR1 is SQVTM and CDR2 is ANQGSEA.

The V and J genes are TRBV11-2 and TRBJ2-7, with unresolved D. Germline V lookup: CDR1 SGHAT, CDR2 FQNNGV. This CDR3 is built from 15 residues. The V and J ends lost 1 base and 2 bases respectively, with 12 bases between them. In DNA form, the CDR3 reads TGTGCCAGCAGCTTAGGGACGCCACCTACCTACGAGCAGTACTTC. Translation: CASSLGTPPTYEQYF.

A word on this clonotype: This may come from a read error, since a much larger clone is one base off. The CDR3 coding sequence is TGCGCCAGCAGTGACCCTGACAGCGAGCAGTACTTC. Protein product: CASSDPDSEQYF. The chain carries TRBV10-1 and TRBJ2-5; D may be TRBD1 (5 bases). The DNA end is a closer match to TRBJ2-7, so the J assignment may be wrong. The CDR3 covers 12 residues. Germline V gives CDR1 WNHNN, CDR2 SYGVQD (reference sequence).

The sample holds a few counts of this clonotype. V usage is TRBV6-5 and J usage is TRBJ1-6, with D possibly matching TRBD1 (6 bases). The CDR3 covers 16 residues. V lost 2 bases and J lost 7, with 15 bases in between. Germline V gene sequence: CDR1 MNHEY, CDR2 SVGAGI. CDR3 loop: CASSYMAPGANSPLHF. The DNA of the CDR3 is TGTGCCAGCAGTTACATGGCCCCGGGGGCCAATTCACCCCTCCACTTT.

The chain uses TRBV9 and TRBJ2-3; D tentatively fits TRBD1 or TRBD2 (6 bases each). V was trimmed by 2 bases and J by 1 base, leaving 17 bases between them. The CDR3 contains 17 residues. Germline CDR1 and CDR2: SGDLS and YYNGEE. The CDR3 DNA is TGTGCCAGCAGCGTCACATCCAGGGGAGGAGGCACAGATACGCAGTATTTT. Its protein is CASSVTSRGGGTDTQYF.

The CDR3 DNA reads as TGTGCCAGCAGCGTCGGACTAGAGGACACCCAGTACTTC. Translating it yields CASSVGLEDTQYF. V and J are TRBV9 and TRBJ2-5, with TRBD2 identical over 7 bases. This CDR3 spans 13 amino acids. V lost 2 bases, J lost 8 bases, and 6 bases stayed unmatched. Per the germline V gene, CDR1 is SGDLS and CDR2 is YYNGEE.

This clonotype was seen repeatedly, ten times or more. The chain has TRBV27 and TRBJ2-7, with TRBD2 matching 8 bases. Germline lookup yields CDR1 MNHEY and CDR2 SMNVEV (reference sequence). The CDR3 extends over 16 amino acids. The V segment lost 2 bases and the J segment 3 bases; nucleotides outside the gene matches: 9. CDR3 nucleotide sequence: TGTGCCAGCAGTTTAAAGCTGGGACTAGTAATCTACGAGCAGTACTTC. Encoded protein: CASSLKLGLVIYEQYF.

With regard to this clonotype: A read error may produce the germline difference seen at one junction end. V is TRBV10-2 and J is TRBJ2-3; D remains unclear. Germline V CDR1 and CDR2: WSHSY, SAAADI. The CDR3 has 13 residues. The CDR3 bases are TGCGCCAACAGTGAGATGGGGTTAGATACGCAGTATTTT. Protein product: CANSEMGLDTQYF.

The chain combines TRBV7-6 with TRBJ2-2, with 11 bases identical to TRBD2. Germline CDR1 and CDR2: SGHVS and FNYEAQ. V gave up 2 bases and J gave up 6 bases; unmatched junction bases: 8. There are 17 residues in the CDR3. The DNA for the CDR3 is TGTGCCAGCAGCTTAACAACTAGCGGGAGTTTCGCCGGGGAGCTGTTTTTT. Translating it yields CASSLTTSGSFAGELFF.

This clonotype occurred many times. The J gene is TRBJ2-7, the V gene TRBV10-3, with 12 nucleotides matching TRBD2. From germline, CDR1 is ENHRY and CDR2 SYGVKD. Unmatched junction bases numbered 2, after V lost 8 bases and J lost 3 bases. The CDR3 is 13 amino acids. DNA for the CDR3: TGTGCCATCGGGGGACTAGCGGGCTACGAGCAGTACTTC. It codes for CAIGGLAGYEQYF.